This section outlines one TCR beta chain sequence together with its context. Antigen specificity is unknown. V lost 1 base and J 1 base, leaving 7 bases between the germline ends. Per germline, CDR1 LGHNA and CDR2 YNFKEQ. The CDR3 consists of 15 residues. This specimen belongs to a study of shared clonotypes between healthy human individuals. Study results and limitations: Larger estimated richness was generally recorded for naive subsets relative to memory subsets. There were few donors, and this limited the genetic and exposure-history diversity represented. Generation probabilities of non-shared clonotypes were lower (relative to those shared by all four donors).

The donors were all Caucasian adults (living in Nashville, Tennessee). Sequenced by immunoSEQ multiplex PCR; TCRdb stores in-frame clones only, minus some. This sample has approximately 2.4 million clones, with under 97% found just once. This receptor was identified in a man between 18 and 29 years old in good health. Sequenced material: naive CD4+ T cells sorted from blood. The sample's subset: CD45RA+ positively selected. V gene TRBV4-2 combines with J gene TRBJ2-2; D is ambiguous. In nucleotides, the CDR3 is TGTGCCAGCAGCCAAGCCCCAGGGAACACCGGGGAGCTGTTTTTT. This encodes CASSQAPGNTGELFF.